These T cell receptor beta chains were read from a single sample in a study of identical twins. TCRdb analysed the 5' RACE reads with MiXCR anew, one entry per CDR3 protein. This sample yields 350,000 to 500,000 distinct CDR3 sequences, of which 18% are seen a single time; roughly an eighth belongs to the top ten. The sequenced sample consisted of naive T cells sorted from blood. These receptors were taken from a man aged 50 to 59 in good health. Each CDR3 is given with its conserved first and last residue. A D gene is named only where the DNA matches it firmly. Clone size is stated in some rows and not others, as once, few, many or a class when expanded.

d_gene,abundance,v_gene,j_gene,CDR3nt,CDR3aa
-,-,TRBV5-1,TRBJ1-5,TGCGCCAGCAGCCCGGAGTGGGGTAGCAATCAGCCCCAGCATTTT,CASSPEWGSNQPQHF
-,few,TRBV20-1,TRBJ2-5,TGCAGTGCTAGTTTTCCCCGAGTAGGGCGGGGTGAAGAGACCCAGTACTTC,CSASFPRVGRGEETQYF
-,many,TRBV5-1,TRBJ2-6,TGCGCCAGCAGCTCCAAGGGAGGGGCCAACGTCCTGACTTTC,CASSSKGGANVLTF
TRBD2,many,TRBV24-1,TRBJ2-1,TGTGCCACCAGTGACTTAAGCGGGGGGTCCTACAATGAGCAGTTCTTC,CATSDLSGGSYNEQFF
-,-,TRBV20-1,TRBJ2-3,TGCAGTGCTAGAGCTGTCGGGGCGGACCCAGATACGCAGTATTTT,CSARAVGADPDTQYF
-,-,TRBV6-2/TRBV6-3,TRBJ2-1,TGTGCCAGCGGCTACGATGAGCAGTTCTTC,CASGYDEQFF
-,-,TRBV7-2,TRBJ2-1,TGTGCCAGCAGCTTGGGGGGTAGCGGCCGCTACAATGAGCAGTTCTTC,CASSLGGSGRYNEQFF
-,few,TRBV9,TRBJ1-2,TGTGCCAGCAGCACCCAGGGTGGCACAGGGAACTATGGCTACACCTTC,CASSTQGGTGNYGYTF
-,-,TRBV6-5,TRBJ2-7,TGTGCCAGCAGTTACTCGAGTGGGGTTAGCTCCTACGAGCAGTACTTC,CASSYSSGVSSYEQYF
-,-,TRBV12-3/TRBV12-4,TRBJ2-1,TGTGCCAGCAGTTTTAAGGGGTTCGATGAGCAGTTCTTC,CASSFKGFDEQFF
TRBD2,many,TRBV11-2,TRBJ2-7,TGTGCCAGCAGCCCTAGCGGGGCGAGCTCCTACGAGCAGTACTTC,CASSPSGASSYEQYF
-,-,TRBV6-5,TRBJ2-1,TGTGCCAGCAGTTACGGAATCTTCAGCTCCTACAATGAGCAGTTCTTC,CASSYGIFSSYNEQFF
TRBD1,many,TRBV11-3,TRBJ2-7,TGTGCCAGCAGCGCACACAGGGGCTACGAGCAGTACTTC,CASSAHRGYEQYF
TRBD1,-,TRBV18,TRBJ2-7,TGTGCCAGCTCACCACTTTTCGGACAGGGGGCCGGGGAGCAGTACTTC,CASSPLFGQGAGEQYF
-,-,TRBV12-3/TRBV12-4,TRBJ2-7,TGTGCCAGCAGTTCAACGGCGGCCTACGAGCAGTACTTC,CASSSTAAYEQYF
-,few,TRBV11-1,TRBJ2-7,TGTGCCAGCAGCTTAACCCGGGCTCGTACCTACGAGCAGTACTTC,CASSLTRARTYEQYF
-,few,TRBV20-1,TRBJ2-3,TGCAGTGCTAGGTCAACGCCTGGGACAGATACGCAGTATTTT,CSARSTPGTDTQYF
TRBD1,-,TRBV30,TRBJ2-1,TGTGCCTGGAGTGCCGGGACAGGGATCAATGAGCAGTTCTTC,CAWSAGTGINEQFF
TRBD1,-,TRBV7-2,TRBJ2-2,TGTGCCAGCAGCTATCCGGGACAGTACACCGGGGAGCTGTTTTTT,CASSYPGQYTGELFF
TRBD2,-,TRBV18,TRBJ2-5,TGTGCCAGCTCAATGCCCCAGCGGGATGGAGAGACCCAGTACTTC,CASSMPQRDGETQYF
TRBD2,many,TRBV5-1,TRBJ2-1,TGCGCCAGCAGCTTGTTGGGACTAGCGGGGAACAATGAGCAGTTCTTC,CASSLLGLAGNNEQFF
-,many,TRBV20-1,TRBJ2-5,TGCAGTGCTTGGAAGGGGAGACGGCCCGAAACCTTAGAGACCCAGTACTTC,CSAWKGRRPETLETQYF
-,-,TRBV18,TRBJ1-2,TGTGCCAGCTCACCACGGGATGCGGCGGTCGGCTACACCTTC,CASSPRDAAVGYTF
-,few,TRBV9,TRBJ2-6,TGTGCCAGCAGCGTAGTCGGAGCGTCTGGGGCCAACGTCCTGACTTTC,CASSVVGASGANVLTF
-,many,TRBV12-3/TRBV12-4,TRBJ1-2,TGTGCCTCCCGTGGGATCGGGGGCGATGGCTACACCTTC,CASRGIGGDGYTF
-,many,TRBV4-1,TRBJ1-2,TGCGCCAGCAGCCACAGTCTGGCAGGTTCCTATGGCTACACCTTC,CASSHSLAGSYGYTF
-,many,TRBV25-1,TRBJ1-1,TGTGCCAGCAGTGAATCCACCTCCCAGAGGGACCAAGCTTTCTTT,CASSESTSQRDQAFF
-,-,TRBV5-5,TRBJ2-5,TGTGCCAGCAGCCAGGGTGGGCGCAGGGGTCTGGAGACCCAGTACTTC,CASSQGGRRGLETQYF
-,few,TRBV10-3,TRBJ1-2,TGTGCCATCAGCTCGTCCAGGGTTGGTGATGGCTACACCTTC,CAISSSRVGDGYTF
-,few,TRBV15,TRBJ2-3,TGTGCCACCAGCAGAGATGGGTCCTCCACAGATACGCAGTATTTT,CATSRDGSSTDTQYF
-,few,TRBV7-2,TRBJ1-5,TGTGCCAGCAGCCCAGAGGGAATCGGTCAGCCCCAGCATTTT,CASSPEGIGQPQHF
-,many,TRBV5-1,TRBJ1-5,TGCGCCAGCAGCTTGGGGACTGATCAGCCCCAGCATTTT,CASSLGTDQPQHF
TRBD2,few,TRBV5-1,TRBJ2-5,TGCGCCAGCAGCCCAAGGCCGACTAGCGGCCAAGAGACCCAGTACTTC,CASSPRPTSGQETQYF
TRBD1,many,TRBV29-1,TRBJ2-1,TGCAGCGTTGAAGACGACAGGGAAACGGCCTACAATGAGCAGTTCTTC,CSVEDDRETAYNEQFF
-,-,TRBV6-2/TRBV6-3,TRBJ1-4,TGTGCCAGCAGTTTTACCCCACCGACAGCAACTAATGAAAAACTGTTTTTT,CASSFTPPTATNEKLFF
-,few,TRBV12-3/TRBV12-4,TRBJ2-4,TGTGCCAGCAGTTTGCGGGTAGCCAAAAACATTCAGTACTTC,CASSLRVAKNIQYF
TRBD2,many,TRBV30,TRBJ2-4,TGTGCCTGGAGTACCCATAGCGGGGGCTGGAACATTCAGTACTTC,CAWSTHSGGWNIQYF
-,-,TRBV10-3,TRBJ2-4,TGTGCCATCAGTGCGGGGAGGCAGAACAAAAACACTCAGTACTTC,CAISAGRQNKNTQYF
TRBD1,many,TRBV11-2,TRBJ2-7,TGTGCCAGCAGCTTAGATTCGACAGGGGGGACCTACGAGCAGTACTTC,CASSLDSTGGTYEQYF
-,-,TRBV5-1,TRBJ2-7,TGCGCCAGCAGCCGGAATCGGGACACGGCGCTATACGAGCAGTACTTC,CASSRNRDTALYEQYF
-,-,TRBV19,TRBJ1-1,TGTGCCAGTAGTACCAAATCATGGAGCACTGAAGCCTTCTTT,CASSTKSWSTEAFF
TRBD2,-,TRBV7-2,TRBJ2-2,TGTGCCAGCAGCCCCAGGACTAGCGGAGCACGCGGGGAGCTGTTTTTT,CASSPRTSGARGELFF
TRBD1,few,TRBV6-1,TRBJ2-4,TGTGCCAGCAGTGTAGGGACAGTAAACATTCAGTACTTC,CASSVGTVNIQYF
TRBD2,-,TRBV6-2/TRBV6-3,TRBJ2-3,TGTGCCAGCAGTCTACTAGCGGGAGGGCCGGATACGCAGTATTTT,CASSLLAGGPDTQYF
-,few,TRBV29-1,TRBJ1-2,TGCAGCGTTGGGCCCCGACAGGCCATCTATGGCTACACCTTC,CSVGPRQAIYGYTF
-,few,TRBV7-9,TRBJ2-7,TGTGCCAGCAGCCCCCCCGGCTACGAGCAGTACTTC,CASSPPGYEQYF
-,few,TRBV6-2/TRBV6-3,TRBJ2-7,TGTGCCAGCAGTTACCCAAGACAGGGGACTAGTGAGCAGTACTTC,CASSYPRQGTSEQYF
-,many,TRBV10-3,TRBJ2-1,TGTGCCATCAGTGAGATCTGGGGAGGTGAGCAGTTCTTC,CAISEIWGGEQFF
-,-,TRBV10-3,TRBJ1-5,TGTGCCATCAGTGAGGGACAGATTCTTTATCAGCCCCAGCATTTT,CAISEGQILYQPQHF
-,few,TRBV12-3/TRBV12-4,TRBJ2-2,TGTGCCAGCAGTTACGAGGACGTGGGGGAGCTGTTTTTT,CASSYEDVGELFF
-,-,TRBV4-3,TRBJ1-2,TGCGCCAGCAGCCAAGAGGACACTGGCTACACCTTC,CASSQEDTGYTF
TRBD1,few,TRBV10-3,TRBJ2-7,TGTGCCATAAACCGGGACAGCACCTACGAGCAGTACTTC,CAINRDSTYEQYF
-,few,TRBV6-2/TRBV6-3,TRBJ2-7,TGTGCCAGCAGTCTGTTACGTGCCTACGAGCAGTACTTC,CASSLLRAYEQYF
-,-,TRBV28,TRBJ1-4,TGTGCCAGCAGGGACACGGGTGCAGCTAATGAAAAACTGTTTTTT,CASRDTGAANEKLFF